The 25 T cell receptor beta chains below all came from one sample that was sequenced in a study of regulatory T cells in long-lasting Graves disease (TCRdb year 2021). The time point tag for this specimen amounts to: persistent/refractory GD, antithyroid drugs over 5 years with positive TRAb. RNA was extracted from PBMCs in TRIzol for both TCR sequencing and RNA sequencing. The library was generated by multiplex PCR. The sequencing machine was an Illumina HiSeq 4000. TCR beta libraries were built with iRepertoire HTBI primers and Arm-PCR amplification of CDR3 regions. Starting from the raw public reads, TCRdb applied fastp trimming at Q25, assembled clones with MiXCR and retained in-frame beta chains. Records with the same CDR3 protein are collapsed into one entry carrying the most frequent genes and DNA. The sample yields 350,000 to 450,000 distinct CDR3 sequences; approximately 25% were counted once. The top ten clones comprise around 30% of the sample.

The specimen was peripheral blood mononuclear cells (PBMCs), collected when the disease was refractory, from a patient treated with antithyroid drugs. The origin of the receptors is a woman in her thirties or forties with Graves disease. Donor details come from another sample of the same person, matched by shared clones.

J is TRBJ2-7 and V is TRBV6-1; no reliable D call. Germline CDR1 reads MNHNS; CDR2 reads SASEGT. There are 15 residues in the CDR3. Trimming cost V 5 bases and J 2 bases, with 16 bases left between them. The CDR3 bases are TGTGCCAGCAGTAGTATAGCCACCTCTGCCTACGAGCAGTACTTC. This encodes CASSSIATSAYEQYF.

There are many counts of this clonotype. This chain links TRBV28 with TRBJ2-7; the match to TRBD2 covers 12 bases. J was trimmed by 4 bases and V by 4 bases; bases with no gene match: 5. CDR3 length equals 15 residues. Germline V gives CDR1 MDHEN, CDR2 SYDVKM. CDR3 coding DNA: TGTGCCAGCAGTTGGCTAGCGGGAGGGTTTTACGAGCAGTACTTC. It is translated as CASSWLAGGFYEQYF.

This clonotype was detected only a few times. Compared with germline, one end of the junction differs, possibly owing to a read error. The CDR3 is CASTLTGRNQETQYF. The CDR3 DNA reads TGTGCCAGCACCTTAACGGGACGTAATCAAGAGACCCAGTACTTC. The rearrangement links TRBV7-9 to TRBJ2-5, with D perhaps assigned TRBD1 or TRBD2 (5 bases each). Germline assignment: CDR1 SEHNR and CDR2 FQNEAQ (reference sequence). CDR3 size: 15 residues.

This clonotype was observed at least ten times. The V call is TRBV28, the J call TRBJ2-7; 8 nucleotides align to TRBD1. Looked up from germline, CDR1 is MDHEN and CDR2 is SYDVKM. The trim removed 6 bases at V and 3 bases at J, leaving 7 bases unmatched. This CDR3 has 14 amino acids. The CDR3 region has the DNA TGTGCCAGCAGACCAGGGACAGGAGGCTACGAGCAGTACTTC. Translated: CASRPGTGGYEQYF.

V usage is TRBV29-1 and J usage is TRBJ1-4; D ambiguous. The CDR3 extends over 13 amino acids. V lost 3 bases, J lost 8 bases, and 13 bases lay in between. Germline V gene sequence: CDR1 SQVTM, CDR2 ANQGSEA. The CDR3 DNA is TGCAGCGTTGAGTTGGGAACCGGCGAAAAACTGTTTTTT. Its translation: CSVELGTGEKLFF.

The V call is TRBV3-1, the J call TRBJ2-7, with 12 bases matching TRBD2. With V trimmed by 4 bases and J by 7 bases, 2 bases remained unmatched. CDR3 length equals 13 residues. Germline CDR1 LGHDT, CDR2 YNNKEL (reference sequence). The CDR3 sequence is CASSRLAGEEQYF. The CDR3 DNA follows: TGTGCCAGCAGCCGACTAGCGGGAGAAGAGCAGTACTTC.

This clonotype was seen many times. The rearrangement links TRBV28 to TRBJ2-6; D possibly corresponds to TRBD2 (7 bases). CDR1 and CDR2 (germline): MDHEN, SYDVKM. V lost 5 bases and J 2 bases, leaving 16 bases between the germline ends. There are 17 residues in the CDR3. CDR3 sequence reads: CASSPLQGGAGANVLTF. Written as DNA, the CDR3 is TGTGCCAGCAGTCCCTTACAGGGAGGGGCTGGGGCCAACGTCCTGACTTTC.

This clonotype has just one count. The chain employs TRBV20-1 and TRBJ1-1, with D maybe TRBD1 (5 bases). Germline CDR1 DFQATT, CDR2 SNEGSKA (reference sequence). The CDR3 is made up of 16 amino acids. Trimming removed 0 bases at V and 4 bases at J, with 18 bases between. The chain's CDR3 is CSARDEDKGLGTEAFF. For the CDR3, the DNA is TGCAGTGCTAGAGATGAGGACAAGGGGCTCGGCACTGAAGCTTTCTTT.

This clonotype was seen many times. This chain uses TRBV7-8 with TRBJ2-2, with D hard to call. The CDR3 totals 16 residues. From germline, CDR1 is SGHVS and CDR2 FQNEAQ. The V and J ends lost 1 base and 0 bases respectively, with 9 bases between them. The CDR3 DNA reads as TGTGCCAGCAGCTTAGGACGGACCACGAACACCGGGGAGCTGTTTTTT. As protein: CASSLGRTTNTGELFF.

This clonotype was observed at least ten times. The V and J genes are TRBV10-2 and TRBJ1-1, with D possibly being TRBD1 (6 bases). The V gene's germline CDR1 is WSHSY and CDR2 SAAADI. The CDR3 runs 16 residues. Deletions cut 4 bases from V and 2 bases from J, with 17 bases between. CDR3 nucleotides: TGCGCCAGCAGTGTGGCCGAGATCGGGACAAACACTGAAGCTTTCTTT. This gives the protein CASSVAEIGTNTEAFF.

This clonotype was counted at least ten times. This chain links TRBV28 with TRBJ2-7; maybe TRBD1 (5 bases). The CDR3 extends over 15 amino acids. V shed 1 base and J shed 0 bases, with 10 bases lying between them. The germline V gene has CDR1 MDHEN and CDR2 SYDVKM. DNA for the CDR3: TGTGCCAGCAGTTTATCAGGGCGCTCCTCCTACGAGCAGTACTTC. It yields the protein CASSLSGRSSYEQYF.

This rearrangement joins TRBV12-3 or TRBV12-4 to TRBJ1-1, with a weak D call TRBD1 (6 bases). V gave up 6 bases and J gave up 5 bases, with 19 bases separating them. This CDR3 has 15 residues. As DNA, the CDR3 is TGTGCCAGCAGCCGGAGGGGCAGGGGATTAACTGAAGCTTTCTTT. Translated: CASSRRGRGLTEAFF.

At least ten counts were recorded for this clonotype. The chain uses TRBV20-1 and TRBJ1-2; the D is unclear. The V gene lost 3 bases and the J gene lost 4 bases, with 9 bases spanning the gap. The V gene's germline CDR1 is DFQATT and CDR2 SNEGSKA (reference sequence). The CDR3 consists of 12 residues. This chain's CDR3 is CSASPRLYGYTF. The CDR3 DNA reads TGCAGTGCTAGCCCCAGACTCTATGGCTACACCTTC.

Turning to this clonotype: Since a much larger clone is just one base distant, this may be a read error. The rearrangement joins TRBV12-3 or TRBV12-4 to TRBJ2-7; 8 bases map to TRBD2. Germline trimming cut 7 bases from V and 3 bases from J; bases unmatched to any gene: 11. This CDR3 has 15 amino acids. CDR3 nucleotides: TGTGCCAGCAATCCGGGGGGGATGAAAAACTACGAGCAGTACTTC. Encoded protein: CASNPGGMKNYEQYF.

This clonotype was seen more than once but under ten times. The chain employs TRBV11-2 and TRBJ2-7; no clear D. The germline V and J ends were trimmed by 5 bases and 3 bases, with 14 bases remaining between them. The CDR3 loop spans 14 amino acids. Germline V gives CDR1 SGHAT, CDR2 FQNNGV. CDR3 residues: CASSHDRTGYEQYF. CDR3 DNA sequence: TGTGCCAGCAGCCACGATCGTACGGGCTACGAGCAGTACTTC.

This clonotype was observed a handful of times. CDR3 residues: CAWSVLTDGTEAFF. The CDR3 nucleotides read TGTGCCTGGAGTGTCCTGACAGATGGCACTGAAGCTTTCTTT. The chain couples TRBV30 to TRBJ1-1; D perhaps matches TRBD1 (5 bases). Germline V gene data show CDR1 as GTSNPN and CDR2 as SVGIG (reference sequence). The CDR3 has 14 residues. Trimming shortened V by 0 bases and J by 4 bases, and 12 bases separated the two germline ends.

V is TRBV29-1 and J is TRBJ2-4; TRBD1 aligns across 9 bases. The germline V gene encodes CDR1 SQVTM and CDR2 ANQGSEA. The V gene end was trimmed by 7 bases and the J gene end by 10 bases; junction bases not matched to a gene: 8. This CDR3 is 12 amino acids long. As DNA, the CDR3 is TGCAGCGCCCACCCCGGGACAGGGATTCAGTACTTC. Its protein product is CSAHPGTGIQYF.

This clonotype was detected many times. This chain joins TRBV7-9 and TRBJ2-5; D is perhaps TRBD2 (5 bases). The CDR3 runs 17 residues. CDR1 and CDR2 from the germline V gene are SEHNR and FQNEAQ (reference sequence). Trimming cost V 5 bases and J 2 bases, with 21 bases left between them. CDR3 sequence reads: CASSPGRAFGLQETQYF. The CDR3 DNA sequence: TGTGCCAGCAGCCCGGGCCGGGCGTTCGGACTTCAAGAGACCCAGTACTTC.

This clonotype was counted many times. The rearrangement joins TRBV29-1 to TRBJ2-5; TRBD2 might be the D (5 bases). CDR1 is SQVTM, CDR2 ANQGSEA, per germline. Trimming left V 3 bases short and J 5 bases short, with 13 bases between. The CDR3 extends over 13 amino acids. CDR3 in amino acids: CSVEIGEQETQYF. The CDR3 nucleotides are TGCAGCGTTGAGATTGGGGAGCAGGAGACCCAGTACTTC.

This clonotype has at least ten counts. The CDR3 DNA is TGTGCCAGCAGCTTGGTAGGGAGTCCGGACACCGGGGAGCTGTTTTTT. It codes for CASSLVGSPDTGELFF. The V and J genes are TRBV5-5 and TRBJ2-2; weak D call: TRBD2 (5 bases). This CDR3 contains 16 residues. With 0 bases removed from V and 3 bases from J, the gap between germline ends came to 12 bases. Germline CDR1 and CDR2: SGHKS and YYEKEE (reference sequence).

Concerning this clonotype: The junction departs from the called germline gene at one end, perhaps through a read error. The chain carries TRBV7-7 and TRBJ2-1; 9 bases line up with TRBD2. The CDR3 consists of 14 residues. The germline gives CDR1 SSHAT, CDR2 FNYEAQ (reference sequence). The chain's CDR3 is CASSPSAGGLEQFF. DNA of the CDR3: TGTGCTAGCAGCCCTTCAGCGGGAGGACTAGAGCAGTTCTTC.

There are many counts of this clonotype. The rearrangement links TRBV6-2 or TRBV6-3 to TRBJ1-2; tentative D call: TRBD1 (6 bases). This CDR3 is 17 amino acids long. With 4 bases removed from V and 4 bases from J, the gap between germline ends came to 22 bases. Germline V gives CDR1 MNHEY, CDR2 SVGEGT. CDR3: CASSSYLGGSGLYGYTF. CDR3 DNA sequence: TGTGCCAGCAGTTCCTACCTTGGGGGCTCCGGGCTCTATGGCTACACCTTC.

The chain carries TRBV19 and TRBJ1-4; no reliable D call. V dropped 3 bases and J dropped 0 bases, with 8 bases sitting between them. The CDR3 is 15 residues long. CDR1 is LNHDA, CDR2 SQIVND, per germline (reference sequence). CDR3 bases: TGTGCCAGTAGTATTTCGGTTGCAACTAATGAAAAACTGTTTTTT. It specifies CASSISVATNEKLFF.

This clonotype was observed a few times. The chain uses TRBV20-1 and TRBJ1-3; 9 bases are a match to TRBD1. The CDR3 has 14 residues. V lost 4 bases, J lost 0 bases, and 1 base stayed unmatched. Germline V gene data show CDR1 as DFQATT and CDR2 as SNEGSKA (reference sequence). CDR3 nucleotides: TGCAGTGCTAACAGGGGGCTCTCTGGAAACACCATATATTTT. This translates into CSANRGLSGNTIYF.

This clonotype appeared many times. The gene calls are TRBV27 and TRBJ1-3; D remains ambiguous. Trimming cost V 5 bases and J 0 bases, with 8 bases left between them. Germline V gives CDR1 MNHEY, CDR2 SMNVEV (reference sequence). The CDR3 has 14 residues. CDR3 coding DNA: TGTGCCAGCAGTCAGATGCCCTCTGGAAACACCATATATTTT. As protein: CASSQMPSGNTIYF.